This T cell receptor (beta chain) was recovered during a study of shared clonotypes between healthy human individuals. V lost 5 bases and J 2 bases, leaving 12 bases between the germline ends. CDR3 length equals 14 residues. Germline values: CDR1 LNHDA, CDR2 SQIVND (reference sequence). Profiling relied on immunoSEQ multiplex PCR, and the TCRdb table lists in-frame clones only, not all of them. This sample yields about 2.4 million clones, of which 93% are seen a single time; around 0.37% belongs to the top ten. The rearrangement links TRBV19 to TRBJ2-5; tentative D call: TRBD1 (6 bases). The sequencing input was naive CD4+ T cells from PBMCs. The subset here: CD45RA+ positively selected. This receptor was obtained from a man aged 18 to 29 in good health. Some clones in this sample may be carry-over from other donors' samples. For the CDR3, the DNA is TGTGCCAGTAGTCGCCAAGGACAGCAAGAGACCCAGTACTTC. Translated, it gives CASSRQGQQETQYF.